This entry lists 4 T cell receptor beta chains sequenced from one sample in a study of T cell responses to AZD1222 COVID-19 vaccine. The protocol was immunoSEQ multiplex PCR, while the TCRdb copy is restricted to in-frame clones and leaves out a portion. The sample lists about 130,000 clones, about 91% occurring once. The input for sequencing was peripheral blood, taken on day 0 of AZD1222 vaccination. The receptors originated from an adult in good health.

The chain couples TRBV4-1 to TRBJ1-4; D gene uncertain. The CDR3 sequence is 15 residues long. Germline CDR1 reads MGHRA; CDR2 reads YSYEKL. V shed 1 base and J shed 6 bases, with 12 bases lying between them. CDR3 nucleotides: TGCGCCAGCAGCCAAGTTCCGAGGAGTGATGAAAAACTGTTTTTT. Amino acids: CASSQVPRSDEKLFF.

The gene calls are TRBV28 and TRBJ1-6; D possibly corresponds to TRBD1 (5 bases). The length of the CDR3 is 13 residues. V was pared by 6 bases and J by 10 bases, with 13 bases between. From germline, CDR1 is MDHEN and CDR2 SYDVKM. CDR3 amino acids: CASRGRVRSPLHF. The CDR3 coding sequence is TGTGCCAGCAGGGGCAGGGTTCGATCACCCCTCCACTTT. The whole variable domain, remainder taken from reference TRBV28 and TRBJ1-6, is DVKVTQSSRYLVKRTGEKVFLECVQDMDHENMFWYRQDPGLGLRLIYFSYDVKMKEKGDIPEGYSVSREKKERFSLILESASTNQTSMYLCASRGRVRSPLHFGNGTRLTVT.

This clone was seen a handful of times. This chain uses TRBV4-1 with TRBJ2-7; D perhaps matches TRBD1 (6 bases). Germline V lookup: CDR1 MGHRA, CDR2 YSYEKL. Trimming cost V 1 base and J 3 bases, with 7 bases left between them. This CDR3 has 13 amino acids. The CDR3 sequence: CASSQVDSYEQYF. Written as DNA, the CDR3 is TGCGCCAGCAGCCAAGTGGACAGCTACGAGCAGTACTTC.

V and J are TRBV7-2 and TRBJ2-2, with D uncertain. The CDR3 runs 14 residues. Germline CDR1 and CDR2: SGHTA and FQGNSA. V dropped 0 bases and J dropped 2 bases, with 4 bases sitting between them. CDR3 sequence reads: CASSLAINTGELFF. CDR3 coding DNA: TGTGCCAGCAGCTTAGCGATCAACACCGGGGAGCTGTTTTTT.